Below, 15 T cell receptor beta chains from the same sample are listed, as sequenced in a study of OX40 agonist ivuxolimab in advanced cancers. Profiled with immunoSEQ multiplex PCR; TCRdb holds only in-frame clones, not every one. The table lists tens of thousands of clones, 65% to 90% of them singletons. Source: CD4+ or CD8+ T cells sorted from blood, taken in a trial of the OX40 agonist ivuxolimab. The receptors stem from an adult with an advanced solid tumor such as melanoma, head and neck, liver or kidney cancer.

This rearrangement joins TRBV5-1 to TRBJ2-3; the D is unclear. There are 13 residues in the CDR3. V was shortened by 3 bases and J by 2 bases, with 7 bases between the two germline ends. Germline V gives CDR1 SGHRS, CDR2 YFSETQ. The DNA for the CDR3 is TGCGCCAGCAGCTCCCCGGACACAGATACGCAGTATTTT. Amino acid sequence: CASSSPDTDTQYF.

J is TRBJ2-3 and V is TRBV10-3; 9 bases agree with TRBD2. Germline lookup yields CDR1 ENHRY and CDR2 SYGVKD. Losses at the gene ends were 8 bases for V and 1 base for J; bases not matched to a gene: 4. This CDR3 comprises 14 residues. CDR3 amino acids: CAIQAGGGTDTQYF. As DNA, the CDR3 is TGTGCCATCCAGGCGGGGGGGGGCACAGATACGCAGTATTTT.

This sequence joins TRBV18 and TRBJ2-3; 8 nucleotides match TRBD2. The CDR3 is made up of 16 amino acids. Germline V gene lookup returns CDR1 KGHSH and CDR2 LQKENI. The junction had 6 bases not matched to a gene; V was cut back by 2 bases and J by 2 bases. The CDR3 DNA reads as TGTGCCAGCTCACCATCCTACGGGGGGGACACAGATACGCAGTATTTT. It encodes CASSPSYGGDTDTQYF. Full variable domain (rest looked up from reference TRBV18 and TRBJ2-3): NAGVMQNPRHLVRRRGQEARLRCSPMKGHSHVYWYRQLPEEGLKFMVYLQKENIIDESGMPKERFSAEFPKEGPSILRIQQVVRGDSAAYFCASSPSYGGDTDTQYFGPGTRLTVL.

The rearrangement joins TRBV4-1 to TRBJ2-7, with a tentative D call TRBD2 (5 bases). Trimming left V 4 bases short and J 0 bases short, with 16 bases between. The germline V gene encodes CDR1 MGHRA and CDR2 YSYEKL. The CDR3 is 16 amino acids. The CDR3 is CASSRLGGSYSYEQYF. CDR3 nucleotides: TGCGCCAGCAGCCGCCTTGGCGGGTCCTACTCCTACGAGCAGTACTTC.

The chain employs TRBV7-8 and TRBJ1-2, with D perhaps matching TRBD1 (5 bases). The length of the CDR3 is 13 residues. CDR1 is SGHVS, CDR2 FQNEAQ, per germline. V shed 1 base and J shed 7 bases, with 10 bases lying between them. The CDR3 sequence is CASSLDSDSGYTF. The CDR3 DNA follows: TGTGCCAGCAGCTTAGATAGTGACAGTGGCTACACCTTC.

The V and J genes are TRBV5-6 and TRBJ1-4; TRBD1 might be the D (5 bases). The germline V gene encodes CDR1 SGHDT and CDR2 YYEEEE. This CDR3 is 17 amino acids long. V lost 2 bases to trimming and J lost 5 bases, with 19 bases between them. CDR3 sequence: CASSLPNGASPNEKLFF. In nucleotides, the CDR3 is TGTGCCAGCAGCTTACCGAACGGGGCATCCCCCAATGAAAAACTGTTTTTT.

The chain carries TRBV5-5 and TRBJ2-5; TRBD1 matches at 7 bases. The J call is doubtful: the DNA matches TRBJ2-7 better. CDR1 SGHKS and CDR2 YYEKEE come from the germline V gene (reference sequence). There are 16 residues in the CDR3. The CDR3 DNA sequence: TGTGCCAGCAGCTTATACCGGGACAGCGGCAACTACGAGCAGTACTTC. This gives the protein CASSLYRDSGNYEQYF.

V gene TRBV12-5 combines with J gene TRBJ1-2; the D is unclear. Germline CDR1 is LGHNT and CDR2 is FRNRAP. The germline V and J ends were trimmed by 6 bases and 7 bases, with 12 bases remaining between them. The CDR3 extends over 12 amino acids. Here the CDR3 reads CASGPSRGGYTF. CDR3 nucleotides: TGTGCTAGTGGACCTTCCCGGGGTGGCTACACCTTC.

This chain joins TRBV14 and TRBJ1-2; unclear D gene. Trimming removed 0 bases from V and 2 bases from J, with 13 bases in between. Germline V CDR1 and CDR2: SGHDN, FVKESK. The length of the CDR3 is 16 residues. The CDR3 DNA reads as TGTGCCAGCAGCCAAGAACGGGGTGTCCTGAACTATGGCTACACCTTC. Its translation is CASSQERGVLNYGYTF.

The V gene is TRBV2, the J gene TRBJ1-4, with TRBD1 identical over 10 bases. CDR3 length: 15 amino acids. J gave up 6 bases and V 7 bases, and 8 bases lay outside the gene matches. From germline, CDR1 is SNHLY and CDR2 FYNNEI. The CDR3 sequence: CASKRQGALDEKLFF. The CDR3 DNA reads TGTGCCAGCAAACGACAGGGGGCTCTTGATGAAAAACTGTTTTTT.

The chain's CDR3 is CASNAGGADTQYF. Here the CDR3 DNA reads TGTGCCAGCAACGCGGGGGGCGCAGATACGCAGTATTTT. The rearrangement links TRBV7-9 to TRBJ2-3; the match to TRBD2 covers 8 bases. The germline V gene encodes CDR1 SEHNR and CDR2 FQNEAQ (reference sequence). V was clipped by 7 bases and J by 4 bases; unmatched bases: 4. This CDR3 has 13 amino acids.

This chain's CDR3 is CASSPVGRGQTEAFF. In DNA, the CDR3 is TGTGCCAGCTCACCAGTTGGCAGGGGGCAAACTGAAGCTTTCTTT. The chain links TRBV18 to TRBJ1-1, with 8 bases lining up with TRBD1. V shed 2 bases, J shed 5 bases, and the junction held 7 bases outside the gene matches. The CDR3 has 15 residues. Germline assignment: CDR1 KGHSH and CDR2 LQKENI.

In DNA, the CDR3 is TGTGCCAGCAGCTCCTGGGGAATAGAAAAACTGTTTTTT. It yields the protein CASSSWGIEKLFF. This chain uses TRBV11-2 with TRBJ1-4; D uncertain. CDR1 SGHAT and CDR2 FQNNGV come from the germline V gene. The V end lost 4 bases, the J end lost 8 bases, and 11 bases lay between the germline ends. The CDR3 has 13 residues.

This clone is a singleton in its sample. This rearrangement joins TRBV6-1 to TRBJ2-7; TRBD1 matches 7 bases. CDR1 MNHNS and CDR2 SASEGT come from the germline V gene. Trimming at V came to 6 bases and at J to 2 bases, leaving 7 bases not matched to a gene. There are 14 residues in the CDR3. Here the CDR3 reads CASSDPGQTYEQYF. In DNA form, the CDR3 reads TGTGCCAGCAGCGACCCGGGACAGACCTACGAGCAGTACTTC.

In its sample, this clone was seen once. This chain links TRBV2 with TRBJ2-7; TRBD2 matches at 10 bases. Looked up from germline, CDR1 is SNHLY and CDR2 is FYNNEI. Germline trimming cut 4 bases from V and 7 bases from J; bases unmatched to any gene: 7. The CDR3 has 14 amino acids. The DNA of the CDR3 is TGTGCCAGCAGTGGGCTAGCGGGAGCTGGTGAGCAGTACTTC. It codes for CASSGLAGAGEQYF.